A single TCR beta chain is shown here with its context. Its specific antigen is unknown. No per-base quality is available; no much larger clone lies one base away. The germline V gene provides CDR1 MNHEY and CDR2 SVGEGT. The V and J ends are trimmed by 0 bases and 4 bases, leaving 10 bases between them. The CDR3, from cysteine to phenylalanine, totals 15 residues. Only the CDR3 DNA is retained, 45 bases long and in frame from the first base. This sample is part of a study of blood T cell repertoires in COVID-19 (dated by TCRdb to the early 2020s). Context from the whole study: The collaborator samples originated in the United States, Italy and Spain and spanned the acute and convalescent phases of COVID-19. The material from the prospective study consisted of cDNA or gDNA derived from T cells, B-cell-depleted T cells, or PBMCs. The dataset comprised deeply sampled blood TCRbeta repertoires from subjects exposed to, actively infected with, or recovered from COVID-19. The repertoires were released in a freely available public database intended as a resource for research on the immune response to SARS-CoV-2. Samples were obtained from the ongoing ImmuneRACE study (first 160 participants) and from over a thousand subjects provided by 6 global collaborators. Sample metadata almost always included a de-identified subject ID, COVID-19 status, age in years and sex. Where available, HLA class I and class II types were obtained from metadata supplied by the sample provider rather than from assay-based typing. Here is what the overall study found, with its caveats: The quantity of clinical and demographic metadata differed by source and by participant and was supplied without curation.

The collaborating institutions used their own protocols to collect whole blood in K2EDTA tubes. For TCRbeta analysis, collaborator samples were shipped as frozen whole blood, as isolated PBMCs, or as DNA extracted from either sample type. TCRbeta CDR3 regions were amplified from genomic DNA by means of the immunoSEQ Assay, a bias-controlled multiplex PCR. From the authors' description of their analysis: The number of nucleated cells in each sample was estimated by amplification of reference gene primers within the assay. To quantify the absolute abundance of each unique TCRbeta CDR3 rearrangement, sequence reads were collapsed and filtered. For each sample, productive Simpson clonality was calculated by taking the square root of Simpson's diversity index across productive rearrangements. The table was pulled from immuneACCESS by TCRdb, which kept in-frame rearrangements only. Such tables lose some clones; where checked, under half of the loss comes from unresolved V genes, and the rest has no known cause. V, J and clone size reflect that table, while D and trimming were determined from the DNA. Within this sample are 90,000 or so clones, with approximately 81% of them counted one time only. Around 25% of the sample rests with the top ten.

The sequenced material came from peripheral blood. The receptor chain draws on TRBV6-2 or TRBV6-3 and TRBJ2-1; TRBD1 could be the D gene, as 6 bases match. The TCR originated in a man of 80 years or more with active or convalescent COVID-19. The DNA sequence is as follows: TGTGCCAGCAGTTACTCCGGGACACTATACAATGAGCAGTTCTTC. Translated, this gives CASSYSGTLYNEQFF.